A selection of T cell receptor beta chains follows, all from one sample in a study of cytomegalovirus exposure and HLA in healthy donors. Clones were read by immunoSEQ multiplex PCR, and TCRdb kept only the in-frame ones, dropping some. The sample holds approximately 100,000 clones, under 75% seen once. The specimen sequenced was PBMCs. Receptor source: a female donor in good health and CMV-seronegative. Each CDR3 is given with its conserved first and last residue. A D gene is named only where the DNA matches it firmly. Some rows mark clone size as missing; the rest say once, few, many or name a class of expanded clone.

j_gene,v_gene,abundance,d_gene,CDR3aa,CDR3nt
TRBJ2-5,TRBV9,.,.,CASSPRGTPTFQETQYF,TGTGCCAGCAGCCCAAGAGGGACTCCAACATTCCAAGAGACCCAGTACTTC
TRBJ1-6,TRBV30,.,.,CAWSVVGGPPLHF,TGTGCCTGGAGTGTAGTCGGGGGTCCACCCCTCCACTTT
TRBJ1-5,TRBV5-6,once,TRBD1,CASSTGTGGFNQPQHF,TGTGCCAGCAGCACCGGGACAGGGGGATTCAATCAGCCCCAGCATTTT
TRBJ1-2,TRBV11-2,.,.,CASSPRGDYYGYTF,TGTGCCAGCAGCCCTCGGGGGGATTACTATGGCTACACCTTC
TRBJ2-5,TRBV28,.,.,CASSLKGFRETQYF,TGTGCCAGCAGTTTAAAGGGGTTTCGGGAGACCCAGTACTTC
TRBJ1-2,TRBV6-5,few,.,CASSYQQARGGYTF,TGTGCCAGCAGTTACCAGCAGGCTAGGGGTGGCTACACCTTC
TRBJ2-7,TRBV10-3,.,.,CAISEVVSSYEQYF,TGTGCCATCAGTGAGGTGGTTAGCTCCTACGAGCAGTACTTC
TRBJ2-7,TRBV6-4,.,.,CASSHFELCDSSYEQYF,TGTGCCAGCAGTCACTTTGAACTTTGTGACAGCTCCTACGAGCAGTACTTC
TRBJ2-7,TRBV29-1,.,TRBD1,CSVELRDSNYEQYF,TGCAGCGTTGAGCTTCGGGACAGCAACTACGAGCAGTACTTC
TRBJ2-1,TRBV7-8,.,TRBD2,CASSLTSAGNEQFF,TGTGCCAGCAGCTTGACTAGCGCCGGCAATGAGCAGTTCTTC
TRBJ2-7,TRBV13,.,TRBD2,CASRWAGDSWGEQYF,TGTGCCAGCAGATGGGCGGGGGACTCCTGGGGCGAGCAGTACTTC
TRBJ1-4,TRBV30,.,.,CAWSSDTNEKLFF,TGTGCCTGGAGTTCCGACACGAATGAAAAACTGTTTTTT
TRBJ1-1,TRBV5-1,.,.,CASSWGGRDTEAFF,TGCGCCAGCAGCTGGGGGGGCCGGGACACTGAAGCTTTCTTT
TRBJ1-2,TRBV6-5,once,.,CASRSSVDYGYTF,TGTGCCAGCAGAAGTTCGGTGGACTATGGCTACACCTTC
TRBJ2-7,TRBV18,.,.,CASSTTGDEQYF,TGTGCCAGCTCAACAACAGGTGACGAGCAGTACTTC
TRBJ2-5,TRBV5-6,few,.,CASSLLGTSETQYF,TGTGCCAGCAGCTTATTGGGGACTTCGGAGACCCAGTACTTC
TRBJ2-5,TRBV7-2,few,TRBD1,CASSSPTGEETQYF,TGTGCCAGCAGTAGTCCTACAGGGGAAGAGACCCAGTACTTC
TRBJ1-2,TRBV15,.,TRBD1,CATSRDNRGPGYTF,TGTGCCACCAGCAGAGATAACAGGGGCCCGGGCTACACCTTC
TRBJ1-2,TRBV18,few,TRBD1,CASSGRDSAYGYTF,TGTGCCAGCTCCGGCAGGGACAGCGCTTATGGCTACACCTTC
TRBJ2-7,TRBV5-6,.,TRBD2,CASSFGLGGIHEQYF,TGTGCCAGCAGCTTCGGACTAGGAGGTATCCACGAGCAGTACTTC
TRBJ2-5,TRBV9,.,TRBD2,CASSVAGGQETQYF,TGTGCCAGCAGCGTAGCGGGGGGGCAAGAGACCCAGTACTTC
TRBJ2-3,TRBV7-9,.,TRBD2,CASSGRIAGEKWDTQYF,TGTGCCAGCAGCGGAAGGATAGCGGGAGAAAAGTGGGATACGCAGTATTTT
TRBJ1-1,TRBV27,.,.,CASGGPNTEAFF,TGTGCCAGCGGGGGCCCGAACACTGAAGCTTTCTTT
TRBJ2-3,TRBV11-2,.,.,CASSPLADTQYF,TGTGCCAGCAGCCCCTTAGCGGATACGCAGTATTTT
TRBJ2-3,TRBV9,.,TRBD2,CASSPSGGGGADTQYF,TGTGCCAGCAGCCCCTCGGGAGGGGGAGGGGCAGATACGCAGTATTTT
TRBJ1-1,TRBV7-3,.,.,CASSRQGNTEAFF,TGTGCCAGCAGCCGTCAGGGAAACACTGAAGCTTTCTTT
TRBJ1-1,TRBV5-4,.,.,CASSLSYRWTEAFF,TGTGCCAGCAGCTTGAGTTACAGGTGGACTGAAGCTTTCTTT
TRBJ1-1,TRBV28,.,TRBD1,CASSPVLDRVNTEAFF,TGTGCCAGCAGTCCCGTGCTGGACAGGGTGAACACTGAAGCTTTCTTT
TRBJ1-1,TRBV7-9,.,.,CASSPTGEGTEAFF,TGTGCCAGCAGCCCCACAGGAGAAGGCACTGAAGCTTTCTTT
TRBJ1-2,TRBV30,.,TRBD1,CAWSVLGRGYGYTF,TGTGCCTGGAGTGTTTTGGGCAGGGGGTATGGCTACACCTTC
TRBJ1-5,TRBV2,.,.,CASSEALRVGNQPQHF,TGTGCCAGCAGTGAAGCCCTCAGGGTGGGCAATCAGCCCCAGCATTTT
TRBJ2-7,TRBV9,.,TRBD1,CASSVAGTDSYEQYF,TGTGCCAGCAGCGTAGCCGGGACAGACTCCTACGAGCAGTACTTC
TRBJ1-6,TRBV2,.,.,CASSEKGGALYNSPLHF,TGTGCCAGCAGTGAAAAAGGGGGGGCCCTATATAATTCACCCCTCCACTTT
TRBJ2-7,TRBV30,once,.,CAWSMEIYEQYF,TGTGCCTGGAGTATGGAGATCTACGAGCAGTACTTC
TRBJ1-1,TRBV10-2,.,TRBD1,CASRPGTGLEAFF,TGCGCCAGCAGACCCGGGACAGGACTTGAAGCTTTCTTT
TRBJ2-1,TRBV6-1,few,TRBD2,CASSEIAGGYNEQFF,TGTGCCAGCAGTGAAATCGCGGGGGGATACAATGAGCAGTTCTTC
TRBJ2-5,TRBV2,.,TRBD1,CASSPGTGYPETQYF,TGTGCCAGCAGCCCCGGGACAGGGTATCCGGAGACCCAGTACTTC
TRBJ2-7,TRBV7-2,.,TRBD1,CASSLRTGAYEQYF,TGTGCCAGCAGCTTGCGGACAGGTGCCTACGAGCAGTACTTC
TRBJ2-7,TRBV6-1,.,.,CASSEAPGQGYEQYF,TGTGCCAGCAGTGAAGCGCCGGGCCAGGGCTACGAGCAGTACTTC
TRBJ1-4,TRBV30,.,TRBD1,CAAGTGSNEKLFF,TGTGCCGCGGGGACAGGGAGTAATGAAAAACTGTTTTTT
TRBJ1-1,TRBV4-1,.,TRBD1,CASSPYPFQGANTEAFF,TGCGCCAGCAGCCCCTACCCGTTCCAGGGGGCCAACACTGAAGCTTTCTTT
TRBJ1-5,TRBV12-5,.,TRBD1,CASRDRANQPQHF,TGTGCTAGTCGGGACAGGGCAAATCAGCCCCAGCATTTT
TRBJ2-7,TRBV4-3,.,TRBD1,CASSKHPGQGYEQYF,TGCGCCAGCAGCAAACATCCGGGACAGGGGTACGAGCAGTACTTC
TRBJ2-3,TRBV10-3,few,TRBD2,CAISIAGGSTDTQYF,TGTGCCATCAGTATAGCGGGGGGGAGCACAGATACGCAGTATTTT
TRBJ2-5,TRBV27,.,.,CASSLRGQETQYF,TGTGCCAGCAGTTTACGGGGCCAAGAGACCCAGTACTTC
TRBJ1-4,TRBV6-4,.,TRBD1,CASEQGTGSWEKLFF,TGTGCCAGCGAGCAGGGGACAGGGTCTTGGGAAAAACTGTTTTTT
TRBJ1-2,TRBV6-1,.,.,CASSEFRGYGYTF,TGTGCCAGCAGTGAATTTCGGGGCTATGGCTACACCTTC
TRBJ2-7,TRBV6-1,.,TRBD2,CASSEATSGTYEQYF,TGTGCCAGCAGTGAAGCGACTAGCGGCACCTACGAGCAGTACTTC
TRBJ1-2,TRBV28,.,.,CASRTGNTGGYTF,TGTGCCAGCAGAACAGGGAATACGGGTGGCTACACCTTC
TRBJ2-4,TRBV5-6,.,.,CASTFQEGNIQYF,TGTGCCAGCACCTTCCAGGAAGGAAACATTCAGTACTTC
TRBJ2-1,TRBV25-1,.,TRBD2,CASSEEGGRAEFF,TGTGCCAGCAGTGAAGAGGGCGGGAGGGCCGAATTCTTC
TRBJ1-4,TRBV11-2,.,TRBD1,CASSLGQGASEKLFF,TGTGCCAGCAGCTTGGGACAGGGGGCAAGTGAAAAACTGTTTTTT
TRBJ2-1,TRBV7-9,few,.,CASSLRRGEYNEQFF,TGTGCCAGCAGCTTACGGCGGGGAGAATACAATGAGCAGTTCTTC
TRBJ2-1,TRBV15,.,TRBD2,CATSGRTSGDLEQFF,TGTGCCACCAGCGGACGGACTAGCGGGGACCTTGAGCAGTTCTTC
TRBJ2-3,TRBV5-1,.,.,CASSLEAMGTDTQYF,TGCGCCAGCAGCTTGGAAGCTATGGGCACAGATACGCAGTATTTT